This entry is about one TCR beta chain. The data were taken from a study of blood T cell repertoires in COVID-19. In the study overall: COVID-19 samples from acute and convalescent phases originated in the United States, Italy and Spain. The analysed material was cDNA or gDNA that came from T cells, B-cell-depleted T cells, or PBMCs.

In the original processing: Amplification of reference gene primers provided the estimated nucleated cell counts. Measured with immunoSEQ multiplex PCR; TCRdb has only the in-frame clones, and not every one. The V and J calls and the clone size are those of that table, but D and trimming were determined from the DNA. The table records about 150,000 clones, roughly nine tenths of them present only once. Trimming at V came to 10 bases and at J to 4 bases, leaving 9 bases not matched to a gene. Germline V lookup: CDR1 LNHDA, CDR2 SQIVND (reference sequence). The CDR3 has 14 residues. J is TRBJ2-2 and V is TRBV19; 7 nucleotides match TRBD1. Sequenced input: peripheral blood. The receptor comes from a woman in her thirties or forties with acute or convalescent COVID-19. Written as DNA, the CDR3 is TGTGCCACCGAGACAGGGATTATCACCGGGGAGCTGTTTTTT. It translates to CATETGIITGELFF.